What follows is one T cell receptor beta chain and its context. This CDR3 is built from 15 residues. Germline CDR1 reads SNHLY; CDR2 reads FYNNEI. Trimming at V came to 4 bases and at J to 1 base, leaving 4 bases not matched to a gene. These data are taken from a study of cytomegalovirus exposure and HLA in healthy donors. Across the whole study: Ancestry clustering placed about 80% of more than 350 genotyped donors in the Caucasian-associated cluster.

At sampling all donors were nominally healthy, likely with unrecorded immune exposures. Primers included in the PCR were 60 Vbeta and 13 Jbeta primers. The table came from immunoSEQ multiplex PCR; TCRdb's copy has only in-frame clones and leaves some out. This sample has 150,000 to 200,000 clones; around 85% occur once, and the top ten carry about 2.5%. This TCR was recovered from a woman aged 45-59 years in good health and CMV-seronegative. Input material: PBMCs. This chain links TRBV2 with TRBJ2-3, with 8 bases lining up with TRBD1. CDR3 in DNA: TGTGCCAGCAGTGTGTGGACAGGGCGCACAGATACGCAGTATTTT. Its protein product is CASSVWTGRTDTQYF.